Below, 21 T cell receptor beta chains from the same sample are listed, as sequenced in a study of OX40 agonist ivuxolimab in advanced cancers. TCRdb's table, derived via immunoSEQ multiplex PCR, lists solely in-frame clones and lacks some. Among about 46,000 clones listed, roughly 90% were seen once. The specimen was CD4+ or CD8+ T cells sorted from blood, collected in a trial of the OX40 agonist ivuxolimab. These receptors were obtained from an adult with an advanced solid tumor such as melanoma, head and neck, liver or kidney cancer.

The chain recombines TRBV9 with TRBJ2-5; D might be TRBD1 (6 bases). The J call may be wrong; the DNA end is better matched by TRBJ2-7. The CDR3 is 15 amino acids. The germline CDR1 and CDR2 sequences are SGDLS and YYNGEE. CDR3 DNA: TGTGCCAGCAGCGTAGGAACATCACAGGGATCCGAGCAGTACTTC. It translates to CASSVGTSQGSEQYF.

The chain has TRBV27 and TRBJ2-1, with a weak D call TRBD1 (6 bases). Germline loops: CDR1 MNHEY, CDR2 SMNVEV (reference sequence). Trimming left V 4 bases short and J 8 bases short, with 15 bases between. The CDR3 runs to 14 residues. For the CDR3, the DNA is TGTGCCAGCAGTTCTAGGACAGAGGTCCATGAGCAGTTCTTC. This sequence encodes CASSSRTEVHEQFF.

J is TRBJ2-2 and V is TRBV6-1, with 11 nucleotides matching TRBD1. Germline loops: CDR1 MNHNS, CDR2 SASEGT. With 4 bases clipped from V and 3 bases from J, the junction kept 10 bases outside the gene matches. The CDR3 has 18 amino acids. The CDR3 bases are TGTGCCAGCAGTGCACCTTTAGGGACAGGGGGACACACCGGGGAGCTGTTTTTT. Protein: CASSAPLGTGGHTGELFF.

This clone was picked up a small number of times. The chain links TRBV5-4 to TRBJ1-5; no clear D gene. V dropped 1 base and J dropped 3 bases, with 11 bases sitting between them. Germline CDR1 is SGHNT and CDR2 is YYREEE (reference sequence). This CDR3 contains 15 residues. CDR3 nucleotides: TGTGCCAGCAGCTTGTTCGGTCACCCCAATCAGCCCCAGCATTTT. It translates to CASSLFGHPNQPQHF.

The V gene is TRBV14, the J gene TRBJ2-5; D unresolved. Trimming shortened V by 5 bases and J by 2 bases, and 12 bases separated the two germline ends. CDR1 and CDR2 from the germline V gene are SGHDN and FVKESK. The CDR3 sequence is 14 residues long. CDR3 DNA: TGTGCCAGCAGCGCGCTAGGAATTCAAGAGACCCAGTACTTC. Residues: CASSALGIQETQYF.

The V and J genes are TRBV19 and TRBJ1-6; 8 bases fit TRBD1. In germline, CDR1 is LNHDA, CDR2 SQIVND (reference sequence). Losses at the gene ends were 4 bases for V and 7 bases for J; bases not matched to a gene: 6. CDR3 length: 15 residues. The CDR3 reads CASSRQGLRNSPLHF. In DNA, the CDR3 is TGTGCCAGTAGTAGACAGGGGCTGCGGAATTCACCCCTCCACTTT.

The CDR3 loop reads CASSETGGSGNTIYF. The CDR3, as DNA: TGTGCCAGCAGTGAGACAGGGGGCTCTGGAAACACCATATATTTT. The chain uses TRBV28 and TRBJ1-3; TRBD1 matches at 9 bases. The CDR3 totals 15 residues. V shed 5 bases, J shed 0 bases, and the junction held 2 bases outside the gene matches. The germline V gene encodes CDR1 MDHEN and CDR2 SYDVKM. The full variable domain, with the rest looked up from reference TRBV28 and TRBJ1-3, is DVKVTQSSRYLVKRTGEKVFLECVQDMDHENMFWYRQDPGLGLRLIYFSYDVKMKEKGDIPEGYSVSREKKERFSLILESASTNQTSMYLCASSETGGSGNTIYFGEGSWLTVV.

The chain couples TRBV29-1 to TRBJ1-2; D gene uncertain. Germline CDR1 is SQVTM and CDR2 is ANQGSEA. This CDR3 spans 13 amino acids. Trimming pared 6 bases from V and 8 bases from J, leaving 19 bases between. Here the CDR3 DNA reads TGCAGCGTGGAACTACTAACCGGATGGGGCTACACCTTC. Its translation: CSVELLTGWGYTF.

V is TRBV11-2 and J is TRBJ2-3, with D possibly called TRBD1 or TRBD2 (5 bases each). Germline V lookup: CDR1 SGHAT, CDR2 FQNNGV. The CDR3 covers 11 residues. V lost 4 bases and J 8 bases, leaving 7 bases between the germline ends. The CDR3 protein is CASSSGTTQYF. In DNA form, the CDR3 reads TGTGCCAGCAGCTCCGGGACTACGCAGTATTTT.

The rearrangement links TRBV6-5 to TRBJ2-7; 13 nucleotides match TRBD2. V dropped 0 bases and J dropped 9; count of bases not matched to a gene: 5. Germline loops: CDR1 MNHEY, CDR2 SVGAGI. CDR3 length: 15 residues. This CDR3 is CASSYSRTSGSMQYF. As DNA, the CDR3 is TGTGCCAGCAGTTACTCGAGGACTAGCGGGAGTATGCAGTACTTC.

V and J are TRBV9 and TRBJ2-1; 7 positions agree with TRBD1. The CDR3 runs to 14 residues. Germline V gene data show CDR1 as SGDLS and CDR2 as YYNGEE. V trimming: 4 bases; J trimming: 9 bases; junction bases outside the gene matches: 10. CDR3 sequence: CASSTGTALSEQFF. CDR3 bases: TGTGCCAGCAGCACGGGGACAGCCCTTAGTGAGCAGTTCTTC. The full variable domain, with the rest looked up from reference TRBV9 and TRBJ2-1, is DSGVTQTPKHLITATGQRVTLRCSPRSGDLSVYWYQQSLDQGLQFLIQYYNGEERAKGNILERFSAQQFPDLHSELNLSSLELGDSALYFCASSTGTALSEQFFGPGTRLTVL.

The chain uses TRBV5-5 and TRBJ2-7; D may be TRBD2 (6 bases). Trimming took 7 bases from V and 1 from J, leaving 15 bases between them. The CDR3 is 14 residues long. Germline CDR1 and CDR2: SGHKS and YYEKEE (reference sequence). The CDR3 bases are TGTGCCAGCGTCCTGGGGGGTGCATCCTACGAGCAGTACTTC. This translates into CASVLGGASYEQYF.

The rearrangement joins TRBV2 to TRBJ1-5; D possibly corresponds to TRBD1 (5 bases). The germline gives CDR1 SNHLY, CDR2 FYNNEI. V lost 4 bases and J 2 bases, leaving 12 bases between the germline ends. The CDR3 runs to 15 residues. CDR3 protein: CASSGTGLGNQPQHF. In nucleotides, the CDR3 is TGTGCCAGCAGTGGAACAGGCCTAGGCAATCAGCCCCAGCATTTT.

This clone was counted a single time. The CDR3 spells CASSFRGGGGAPGTDTQYF. As DNA, the CDR3 is TGTGCCAGCAGCTTTAGAGGGGGCGGGGGGGCCCCGGGCACAGATACGCAGTATTTT. V and J are TRBV11-3 and TRBJ2-3; 9 bases fit TRBD2. J gave up 1 base and V 3 bases, and 14 bases lay outside the gene matches. CDR1 is SGHNT and CDR2 is YENEEA in the germline V gene. The CDR3 loop spans 19 amino acids.

The V and J genes are TRBV28 and TRBJ1-2; no reliable D call. Trimming took 4 bases from V and 4 from J, leaving 16 bases between them. Germline-derived CDR1 and CDR2 are MDHEN and SYDVKM. This CDR3 has 15 residues. The CDR3 loop reads CASSSSGQVSYGYTF. The CDR3 DNA reads as TGTGCCAGCAGTTCGAGCGGGCAAGTATCCTATGGCTACACCTTC.

J is TRBJ1-4 and V is TRBV19; a weak D match, TRBD1 (6 bases). There are 15 residues in the CDR3. Germline V lookup: CDR1 LNHDA, CDR2 SQIVND (reference sequence). Between the trimmed V and J ends, which lost 11 bases and 0 bases, there was a span of 16 bases. In nucleotides, the CDR3 is TGTGCCCTAGGGGGGTGGCCCGCAACTAATGAAAAACTGTTTTTT. Its translation: CALGGWPATNEKLFF. Variable domain in full (rest from reference TRBV19 and TRBJ1-4): DGGITQSPKYLFRKEGQNVTLSCEQNLNHDAMYWYRQDPGQGLRLIYYSQIVNDFQKGDIAEGYSVSREKKESFPLTVTSAQKNPTAFYLCALGGWPATNEKLFFGSGTQLSVL.

In regard to this clone: The junction does not match germline at one end; this may be a read error. This chain joins TRBV20-1 and TRBJ2-1, with a tentative D call TRBD2 (5 bases). Germline CDR1 and CDR2: DFQATT and SNEGSKA (reference sequence). The CDR3 runs 11 residues. The chain's CDR3 is CSQDSHNEQFF. The CDR3 DNA sequence: TGCAGCCAGGACTCCCACAATGAGCAGTTCTTC.

The chain employs TRBV5-8 and TRBJ2-1; either TRBD1 or TRBD2 may supply D (6 bases each). Trimming shortened V by 4 bases and J by 8 bases, and 22 bases separated the two germline ends. The CDR3 covers 16 residues. Looked up from germline, CDR1 is SGHTS and CDR2 is YDEGEE. The CDR3 spells CASSPPRGPRRYEQFF. As DNA, the CDR3 is TGTGCCAGCAGCCCACCTCGGGGGCCGCGACGTTATGAGCAGTTCTTC.

CDR3 coding DNA: TGTGCCAGCAGTGAAGGACTAGCGGGTAGCACAGATACGCAGTATTTT. Encoded protein: CASSEGLAGSTDTQYF. V usage is TRBV2 and J usage is TRBJ2-3, with 10 bases lining up with TRBD2. Trimming cost V 1 base and J 0 bases; bases outside gene matches: 1. Looked up from germline, CDR1 is SNHLY and CDR2 is FYNNEI. The CDR3 spans 16 residues.

This sequence joins TRBV9 and TRBJ2-2, with D possibly being TRBD1 (6 bases). This CDR3 is built from 15 residues. V was clipped by 3 bases and J by 5 bases, with 14 bases between them. CDR1 is SGDLS, CDR2 YYNGEE, per germline. The CDR3 DNA sequence: TGTGCCAGCAGCGCCATTACAGGGATTACCGGGGAGCTGTTTTTT. Its protein is CASSAITGITGELFF.

The rearrangement links TRBV2 to TRBJ2-3; 15 bases are a match to TRBD2. This CDR3 comprises 18 residues. V lost 6 bases, J lost 1 base, and 8 bases stayed unmatched. Per germline, CDR1 SNHLY and CDR2 FYNNEI. CDR3 sequence (DNA): TGTGCCAGCAGGGGGACTAGCGGGGGGACAACTCGCACAGATACGCAGTATTTT. Translation gives CASRGTSGGTTRTDTQYF.